Listed here are 12 T cell receptor beta chains from one sample, sequenced in a study of blood T cell repertoires in COVID-19. Clones were sequenced by immunoSEQ multiplex PCR, and TCRdb holds only the in-frame ones, with some missing. The sample lists about 100,000 clones; 70% to 80% were seen once. The specimen was peripheral blood. The receptors come from a human donor in a cohort sampled during active COVID-19.

The sample holds one count of this clone. The gene calls are TRBV7-8 and TRBJ2-2; D is undetermined. Trimming took off 2 bases at V and 0 bases at J, with 10 bases between the two ends. Germline assignment: CDR1 SGHVS and CDR2 FQNEAQ. The CDR3 is 16 residues long. The CDR3 DNA reads TGTGCCAGCAGCTTACAGTTGGGCCCGAACACCGGGGAGCTGTTTTTT. As protein: CASSLQLGPNTGELFF.

The chain joins TRBV19 to TRBJ2-5, with D possibly TRBD1 on 5 matching bases. The ends were cut back, 5 bases at V and 4 bases at J, with 11 bases in the middle. The CDR3 contains 13 residues. Germline V CDR1 and CDR2: LNHDA, SQIVND (reference sequence). The CDR3 region has the DNA TGTGCCAGTAGTGCGGTTAGGGGAGAGACCCAGTACTTC. The encoded protein is CASSAVRGETQYF.

This clone was observed a single time. This sequence joins TRBV2 and TRBJ1-1; tentatively, D is TRBD1 (6 bases). Germline V CDR1 and CDR2: SNHLY, FYNNEI. V was shortened by 4 bases and J by 3 bases, with 15 bases between the two germline ends. This CDR3 region has 15 residues. This CDR3 reads CASSAKRTDYTEAFF. The CDR3 DNA is TGTGCCAGCAGTGCAAAAAGGACAGATTACACTGAAGCTTTCTTT.

With respect to this clone: Other DNA sequences in this sample translate to the same CDR3. The rearrangement links TRBV11-2 to TRBJ2-7; 10 bases line up with TRBD2. The CDR3 consists of 14 residues. The V and J ends lost 1 base and 3 bases, in that order; junction bases with no gene match: 0. From germline, CDR1 is SGHAT and CDR2 FQNNGV. The CDR3 sequence is CASSLASGGYEQYF. The CDR3 DNA sequence: TGTGCCAGCAGCTTAGCTAGCGGGGGCTACGAGCAGTACTTC.

CDR3 protein: CASSSKRTDYEQYF. CDR3 sequence (DNA): TGTGCCAGCAGCTCAAAACGGACAGACTACGAGCAGTACTTC. The genes are TRBV28 and TRBJ2-7; tentative D call: TRBD1 (6 bases). Trimming took 6 bases from V and 3 from J, leaving 15 bases between them. This CDR3 spans 14 amino acids. Germline values: CDR1 MDHEN, CDR2 SYDVKM.

The V gene is TRBV19, the J gene TRBJ2-7; 11 positions agree with TRBD2. V lost 9 bases to trimming and J lost 4 bases; unmatched junction nucleotides: 11. The CDR3 extends over 15 amino acids. Looked up from germline, CDR1 is LNHDA and CDR2 is SQIVND (reference sequence). The CDR3 coding sequence is TGTGCCAGCCGACCCCAACTAGCGGGAGATTACGAGCAGTACTTC. Amino acid sequence: CASRPQLAGDYEQYF.

The sample holds many counts of this clone. This chain connects TRBV20-1 to TRBJ2-2, with 9 bases fitting TRBD2. This CDR3 has 16 amino acids. V dropped 3 bases and J dropped 1; count of bases not matched to a gene: 6. CDR1 DFQATT and CDR2 SNEGSKA come from the germline V gene (reference sequence). The CDR3 DNA follows: TGCAGTGCTAGTAACGCGGGAGGGCTGAACACCGGGGAGCTGTTTTTT. Translated, it gives CSASNAGGLNTGELFF.

The chain carries TRBV28 and TRBJ1-5; D might be TRBD1 (6 bases). V was trimmed by 5 bases and J by 3 bases, leaving 11 bases between them. The CDR3 is 14 residues long. CDR1 MDHEN and CDR2 SYDVKM come from the germline V gene. The CDR3: CASSAYRVNQPQHF. The CDR3, as DNA: TGTGCCAGCAGTGCCTACAGGGTCAATCAGCCCCAGCATTTT.

This clone showed up just a few times. V usage is TRBV14 and J usage is TRBJ2-7, with TRBD2 identical over 7 bases. The CDR3 has 15 amino acids. The V gene end was trimmed by 0 bases and the J gene end by 6 bases; junction bases not matched to a gene: 8. Germline values: CDR1 SGHDN, CDR2 FVKESK. The CDR3 bases are TGTGCCAGCAGCCAAGATCTGCGGGGGATACCCGAGCAGTACTTC. As protein: CASSQDLRGIPEQYF.

The chain is built from TRBV6-2 or TRBV6-3 and TRBJ2-1, with D maybe TRBD1 (6 bases). V lost 2 bases to trimming and J lost 6 bases, with 11 bases between them. This CDR3 contains 14 residues. Germline V gives CDR1 MNHEY, CDR2 SVGEGT. The CDR3 spells CASSYRRDTNEQFF. In nucleotides, the CDR3 is TGTGCCAGCAGTTACCGACGGGACACCAATGAGCAGTTCTTC.

The J gene is TRBJ1-1, the V gene TRBV27, with TRBD1 matching 10 bases. The germline gives CDR1 MNHEY, CDR2 SMNVEV (reference sequence). Trimming removed 0 bases from V and 6 bases from J; junction bases left unmatched: 13. There are 18 residues in the CDR3. CDR3 sequence: CASSLSTGTGEGRPEAFF. For the CDR3, the DNA is TGTGCCAGCAGTTTATCGACCGGGACAGGGGAGGGGAGGCCTGAAGCTTTCTTT.

The V call is TRBV2, the J call TRBJ2-6; D ambiguous. The germline CDR1 and CDR2 sequences are SNHLY and FYNNEI. Trimming left V 8 bases short and J 0 bases short, with 11 bases between. The CDR3 contains 15 residues. DNA of the CDR3: TGTGCCAGCGCCCCTGAGCGCTCTGGGGCCAACGTCCTGACTTTC. Translation: CASAPERSGANVLTF. The complete variable domain, with remaining parts taken from reference TRBV2 and TRBJ2-6, reads EPEVTQTPSHQVTQMGQEVILRCVPISNHLYFYWYRQILGQKVEFLVSFYNNEISEKSEIFDDQFSVERPDGSNFTLKIRSTKLEDSAMYFCASAPERSGANVLTFGAGSRLTVL.